These 14 T cell receptor beta chains were all obtained from the same sample, sequenced in a study of blood T cell repertoires in COVID-19. TCRdb's copy holds only in-frame clones and misses some; the assay was immunoSEQ multiplex PCR. The sample shows under 150,000 clones, 70% to 90% of them seen only once. The sample consisted of PBMCs or T cells enriched from blood (not recorded which). The receptor set was obtained from a woman aged 45-65 years who had recovered from COVID-19.

The rearrangement uses TRBV14 and TRBJ2-1; 9 bases align to TRBD1. Germline V gene data show CDR1 as SGHDN and CDR2 as FVKESK. The CDR3 length is 17 residues. Trimming cost V 2 bases and J 2 bases; bases outside gene matches: 7. CDR3: CASSQRRNRGPYNEQFF. The CDR3 DNA reads TGTGCCAGCAGCCAACGACGAAACAGGGGGCCCTACAATGAGCAGTTCTTC.

The V and J genes are TRBV4-1 and TRBJ2-3; 13 bases are a match to TRBD2. The length of the CDR3 is 18 residues. Germline CDR1 and CDR2: MGHRA and YSYEKL. V trimming: 0 bases; J trimming: 4 bases; junction bases outside the gene matches: 7. CDR3 DNA sequence: TGCGCCAGCAGCCAAGACCAACTAGCGGGGGGGCCCGCAGATACGCAGTATTTT. As protein: CASSQDQLAGGPADTQYF.

This clone showed up just once. CDR3 sequence: CASSLGDGGAPETQYF. DNA of the CDR3: TGTGCCAGCAGCTTGGGCGATGGGGGGGCGCCGGAGACCCAGTACTTC. The chain has TRBV5-5 and TRBJ2-5, with a possible D match to TRBD2 (7 bases). V was clipped by 0 bases and J by 5 bases, with 17 bases between them. Germline CDR1 SGHKS, CDR2 YYEKEE (reference sequence). The CDR3 runs 16 residues.

The CDR3 loop is CASSVPGGLGTQYF. The CDR3 bases are TGTGCCAGCAGCGTGCCAGGGGGCCTAGGGACGCAGTATTTT. This chain links TRBV11-2 with TRBJ2-3, with 8 bases aligning to TRBD1. V shed 5 bases, J shed 9 bases, and the junction held 10 bases outside the gene matches. The V gene's germline CDR1 is SGHAT and CDR2 FQNNGV. There are 14 residues in the CDR3.

The chain links TRBV6-5 to TRBJ1-2; TRBD1 aligns across 9 bases. The CDR3 sequence is 14 residues long. After removal of 5 bases from V and 5 bases from J, the junction contained 6 bases not matched to a gene. Germline V gene data show CDR1 as MNHEY and CDR2 as SVGAGI. The CDR3 spells CASSQIQGAYGYTF. The CDR3, as DNA: TGTGCCAGCAGTCAGATACAGGGGGCGTATGGCTACACCTTC.

The chain combines TRBV7-2 with TRBJ2-1; TRBD2 matches at 7 bases. Germline CDR1 and CDR2: SGHTA and FQGNSA. J gave up 5 bases and V 1 base, and 2 bases lay outside the gene matches. The length of the CDR3 is 14 residues. In nucleotides, the CDR3 is TGTGCCAGCAGCTTAGGGGACTACAACAATGAGCAGTTCTTC. Its translation is CASSLGDYNNEQFF.

The V and J genes are TRBV6-5 and TRBJ1-1; no clear D gene. The CDR3 runs 15 residues. The V end lost 2 bases, the J end lost 0 bases, and 10 bases lay between the germline ends. Looked up from germline, CDR1 is MNHEY and CDR2 is SVGAGI. Here the CDR3 reads CASSYRGILNTEAFF. The CDR3 region has the DNA TGTGCCAGCAGTTACAGAGGGATTTTGAACACTGAAGCTTTCTTT.

The chain employs TRBV21-1 and TRBJ1-3; the table assigns TRBD1, which was not confirmed against the DNA. TRBV21-1 is classified as a pseudogene. The CDR3 contains 15 residues. CDR3 protein: CASSTYLGAGNTIYF. In DNA form, the CDR3 reads TGTGCCAGCAGCACCTATCTGGGGGCGGGAAACACCATATATTTT.

V and J are TRBV6-5 and TRBJ2-3; D is perhaps TRBD1 (5 bases). The CDR3 consists of 15 residues. Germline V gives CDR1 MNHEY, CDR2 SVGAGI. V was trimmed by 3 bases and J by 0 bases, leaving 10 bases between them. The CDR3 sequence is CASSYRTPSTDTQYF. The CDR3 nucleotides are TGTGCCAGCAGTTATCGGACACCAAGCACAGATACGCAGTATTTT.

The chain links TRBV20-1 to TRBJ2-1, with D perhaps TRBD2 (5 bases). The germline V gene encodes CDR1 DFQATT and CDR2 SNEGSKA (reference sequence). V was clipped by 6 bases and J by 6 bases, with 9 bases between them. This CDR3 has 11 amino acids. The CDR3 DNA reads as TGCAGTGCCGGGGATCTCAATGAGCAGTTCTTC. Translation: CSAGDLNEQFF.

The gene calls are TRBV19 and TRBJ1-1; TRBD1 agrees at 9 bases. The V and J ends lost 7 bases and 6 bases, in that order; junction bases with no gene match: 12. The CDR3 sequence is 15 residues long. The germline V gene has CDR1 LNHDA and CDR2 SQIVND (reference sequence). This CDR3 reads CASTPRQGVVAEAFF. For the CDR3, the DNA is TGTGCCAGTACCCCAAGACAGGGGGTAGTCGCTGAAGCTTTCTTT.

This chain connects TRBV11-2 to TRBJ1-2; D may be TRBD1 (6 bases). The CDR3 consists of 14 residues. V was clipped by 5 bases and J by 2 bases, with 12 bases between them. The germline CDR1 and CDR2 sequences are SGHAT and FQNNGV. Here the CDR3 DNA reads TGTGCCAGCAGCCCAAGGACAGCAAACTATGGCTACACCTTC. Translated, it gives CASSPRTANYGYTF.

The V gene is TRBV5-5, the J gene TRBJ2-2; D remains unclear. With 4 bases removed from V and 1 base from J, the gap between germline ends came to 5 bases. The V gene's germline CDR1 is SGHKS and CDR2 YYEKEE (reference sequence). The CDR3 loop spans 13 amino acids. This CDR3 is CASSPMNTGELFF. The CDR3 nucleotides read TGTGCCAGCAGCCCCATGAACACCGGGGAGCTGTTTTTT.

Only a few counts were recorded for this clone. The V gene is TRBV19, the J gene TRBJ1-2; 8 bases are a match to TRBD1. With 5 bases clipped from V and 5 bases from J, the junction kept 13 bases outside the gene matches. The CDR3 consists of 16 residues. In germline, CDR1 is LNHDA, CDR2 SQIVND (reference sequence). The CDR3 DNA reads TGTGCCAGTAGTCCCGTGGACAGGGTCGCCCATTATGGCTACACCTTC. It specifies CASSPVDRVAHYGYTF.